What follows is one T cell receptor beta chain and its context. The antigen is not known. This sample stems from a study of T cell responses to AZD1222 COVID-19 vaccine. The data were produced by immunoSEQ multiplex PCR, yet TCRdb's version contains in-frame clones alone and is incomplete. The sample has some 130,000 clones, roughly 93% seen once. Germline loops: CDR1 MNHEY, CDR2 SVGAGI. Deletions cut 0 bases from V and 6 bases from J, with 15 bases between. The CDR3 has 15 amino acids. The study, taken as a whole, reports: Spike-specific TCR breadth rose after two AZD1222 doses, and depth rose as well.

The receptor's source is an adult who received the AZD1222 COVID-19 vaccine. Specimen: peripheral blood, collected 28 days after the second AZD1222 dose. The V gene is TRBV6-5, the J gene TRBJ2-7; D tentatively reads TRBD1 or TRBD2 (5 bases each). Here the CDR3 DNA reads TGTGCCAGCAGTTACTCGGTGGGGGTGGTAAGCGAGCAGTACTTC. Its translation: CASSYSVGVVSEQYF.